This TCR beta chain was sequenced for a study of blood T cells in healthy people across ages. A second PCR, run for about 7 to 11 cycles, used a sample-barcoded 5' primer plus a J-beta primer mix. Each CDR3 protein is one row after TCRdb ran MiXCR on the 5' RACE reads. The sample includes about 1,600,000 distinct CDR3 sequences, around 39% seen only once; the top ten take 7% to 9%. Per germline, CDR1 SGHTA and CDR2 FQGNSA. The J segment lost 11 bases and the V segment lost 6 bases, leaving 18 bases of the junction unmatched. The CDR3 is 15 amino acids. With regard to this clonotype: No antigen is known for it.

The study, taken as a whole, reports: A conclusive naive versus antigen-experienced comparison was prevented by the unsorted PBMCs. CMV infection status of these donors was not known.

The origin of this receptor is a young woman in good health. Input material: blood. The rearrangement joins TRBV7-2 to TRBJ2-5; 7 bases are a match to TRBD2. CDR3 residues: CASRGINSGVGMQYF. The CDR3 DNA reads TGTGCCAGCAGGGGGATTAACAGCGGGGTAGGGATGCAGTACTTC.